The 10 T cell receptor beta chains given below trace back to one sample, sequenced in a study of OX40 agonist ivuxolimab in advanced cancers. Clones were sequenced by immunoSEQ multiplex PCR, and TCRdb holds only the in-frame ones, with some missing. The sample lists roughly 80,000 clones; roughly nine tenths were seen once. The sequenced sample was CD4+ or CD8+ T cells sorted from blood, obtained in a trial of the OX40 agonist ivuxolimab. These receptors were collected from an adult with an advanced solid tumor such as melanoma, head and neck, liver or kidney cancer.

This chain uses TRBV2 with TRBJ1-4, with a weak D call TRBD1 (5 bases). Germline CDR1 SNHLY, CDR2 FYNNEI. V was shortened by 6 bases and J by 3 bases, with 11 bases between the two germline ends. The CDR3 has 14 residues. The CDR3 DNA is TGTGCCAGCAGGAGGGACGGCTCTAATGAAAAACTGTTTTTT. This encodes CASRRDGSNEKLFF.

V is TRBV7-3 and J is TRBJ2-2, with TRBD1 identical over 8 bases. Trimming at V came to 1 base and at J to 14 bases, leaving 3 bases not matched to a gene. The CDR3 is 12 amino acids. Germline loops: CDR1 SGHTA, CDR2 FQGTGA. CDR3 DNA: TGTGCCAGCAGCTTAATCCAGGGGGCACTGTTTTTT. Translation gives CASSLIQGALFF.

The chain joins TRBV7-9 to TRBJ2-7; unclear D gene. The germline CDR1 and CDR2 sequences are SEHNR and FQNEAQ (reference sequence). The CDR3 length is 15 residues. The V and J ends lost 3 bases and 0 bases respectively, with 12 bases between them. The CDR3 DNA sequence: TGTGCCAGCAGCTTCGGAGCTTATGGCTCCTACGAGCAGTACTTC. It specifies CASSFGAYGSYEQYF.

This clone appeared a few times. The chain has TRBV7-9 and TRBJ2-7; the D is unclear. The CDR3 contains 11 residues. Germline CDR1 and CDR2: SEHNR and FQNEAQ (reference sequence). Deletions cut 5 bases from V and 6 bases from J, with 8 bases between. The CDR3 DNA follows: TGTGCCAGCAGCCCTTTGGGCGAGCAGTACTTC. This sequence encodes CASSPLGEQYF. Filled out from reference TRBV7-9 and TRBJ2-7, the complete variable domain reads DTGVSQNPRHKITKRGQNVTFRCDPISEHNRLYWYRQTLGQGPEFLTYFQNEAQLEKSRLLSDRFSAERPKGSFSTLEIQRTEQGDSAMYLCASSPLGEQYFGPGTRLTVT.

The J gene is TRBJ2-5, the V gene TRBV10-3, with D unresolved. The CDR3 totals 12 residues. Germline lookup yields CDR1 ENHRY and CDR2 SYGVKD. The V gene lost 8 bases and the J gene lost 4 bases, with 11 bases spanning the gap. The CDR3 sequence is CAIGQVGETQYF. For the CDR3, the DNA is TGTGCCATCGGGCAGGTAGGAGAGACCCAGTACTTC.

In nucleotides, the CDR3 is TGTGCCAGCAGTCTCGGACAGGGCGGGGAGCTGTTTTTT. Translated: CASSLGQGGELFF. This chain joins TRBV6-6 and TRBJ2-2, with 8 bases lining up with TRBD1. This CDR3 region has 13 residues. Unmatched junction bases numbered 3, after V lost 5 bases and J lost 7 bases. Germline lookup yields CDR1 MNHNY and CDR2 SVGAGI (reference sequence).

The chain employs TRBV7-6 and TRBJ2-7; D is unclear. The CDR3 contains 14 residues. V dropped 3 bases and J dropped 5 bases, with 14 bases sitting between them. Germline V gene sequence: CDR1 SGHVS, CDR2 FNYEAQ. The CDR3 here is CASSFSISTHEQYF. CDR3 DNA sequence: TGTGCCAGCAGCTTTAGTATTAGCACCCACGAGCAGTACTTC.

The chain employs TRBV21-1 and TRBJ2-7. TRBV21-1 is termed a pseudogene. This CDR3 comprises 15 residues. The CDR3: CASSQWDRSLYEQYF. The CDR3 region has the DNA TGTGCCAGCAGCCAATGGGACCGAAGCCTTTACGAGCAGTACTTC.

V and J are TRBV6-5 and TRBJ1-2; 10 positions agree with TRBD1. Germline trimming cut 5 bases from V and 5 bases from J; bases unmatched to any gene: 8. This CDR3 is built from 15 residues. Germline V CDR1 and CDR2: MNHEY, SVGAGI. DNA for the CDR3: TGTGCCAGCAGTCGGGGACAGGGGACCTCATATGGCTACACCTTC. It specifies CASSRGQGTSYGYTF.

The V call is TRBV10-3, the J call TRBJ2-3, with TRBD2 identical over 13 bases. The CDR3 is 16 residues long. Germline V gene sequence: CDR1 ENHRY, CDR2 SYGVKD. After removal of 5 bases from V and 0 bases from J, the junction contained 2 bases not matched to a gene. DNA of the CDR3: TGTGCCATCAGTCCGGGACTAGCGGGGAGCACAGATACGCAGTATTTT. Translation gives CAISPGLAGSTDTQYF.